The 24 T cell receptor beta chains listed next were all sequenced from one sample in a study of blood T cell repertoires in COVID-19. The protocol was immunoSEQ multiplex PCR, while the TCRdb copy is restricted to in-frame clones and leaves out a portion. The sample lists hundreds of thousands of clones; 70% to 90% were seen once. Sequencing used peripheral blood. These receptors were taken from a woman aged 30 to 39 with COVID-19, enrolled during active disease.

The V and J genes are TRBV6-6 and TRBJ1-1, with TRBD1 as a possible D gene (6 bases). Germline CDR1 is MNHNY and CDR2 is SVGAGI (reference sequence). The V gene lost 3 bases and the J gene lost 0 bases, with 11 bases spanning the gap. The CDR3 is 15 amino acids. The CDR3: CASSYGGQLNTEAFF. The CDR3 DNA reads TGTGCCAGCAGTTATGGCGGACAGCTGAACACTGAAGCTTTCTTT.

The rearrangement joins TRBV6-2 or TRBV6-3 to TRBJ2-2; TRBD1 aligns across 7 bases. CDR1 and CDR2 from the germline V gene are MNHEY and SVGEGT. Trimming took 6 bases from V and 6 from J; bases not matched to a gene: 13. This CDR3 region has 16 residues. The chain's CDR3 is CASSLLDRLGPGELFF. CDR3 DNA: TGTGCCAGCAGCCTGCTGGACAGGCTGGGGCCCGGGGAGCTGTTTTTT.

The chain uses TRBV28 and TRBJ2-3; D possibly corresponds to TRBD2 (5 bases). The ends were cut back, 3 bases at V and 4 bases at J, with 11 bases in the middle. This CDR3 is 14 amino acids long. Germline CDR1 MDHEN, CDR2 SYDVKM. The CDR3 reads CASSFRSSPDTQYF. CDR3 DNA sequence: TGTGCCAGCAGTTTTCGGTCTAGCCCAGATACGCAGTATTTT.

V gene TRBV6-5 combines with J gene TRBJ1-1; no clear D. Trimming cost V 6 bases and J 3 bases, with 14 bases left between them. CDR3 length: 14 amino acids. Germline-derived CDR1 and CDR2 are MNHEY and SVGAGI. The CDR3 reads CASRSPRAYTEAFF. CDR3 DNA: TGTGCCAGCAGATCCCCGAGGGCATACACTGAAGCTTTCTTT.

Comments on this clone: Different DNA sequences within this sample yield the same CDR3. V gene TRBV11-2 combines with J gene TRBJ1-1, with D unclear. The CDR3 extends over 14 amino acids. Germline loops: CDR1 SGHAT, CDR2 FQNNGV. The V gene lost 1 base and the J gene lost 1 base, with 7 bases spanning the gap. The CDR3 loop reads CASSLGPRNTEAFF. As DNA, the CDR3 is TGTGCCAGCAGCTTAGGTCCCAGGAACACTGAAGCTTTCTTT.

This chain joins TRBV6-1 and TRBJ1-1; maybe TRBD1 (6 bases). CDR1 and CDR2 (germline): MNHNS, SASEGT. V lost 2 bases and J lost 4, with 8 bases in between. CDR3 length: 13 amino acids. The CDR3 protein is CASSETGRTEAFF. The CDR3 DNA follows: TGTGCCAGCAGTGAAACAGGGCGCACTGAAGCTTTCTTT.

This clone was seen just once. This rearrangement joins TRBV7-8 to TRBJ2-3; 9 nucleotides match TRBD2. The germline V gene has CDR1 SGHVS and CDR2 FQNEAQ. The CDR3 totals 17 residues. J lost 6 bases, V lost 5 bases, and 15 bases had no gene match. The CDR3 loop reads CASSDALRGGRHDTQYF. In nucleotides, the CDR3 is TGTGCCAGCAGCGACGCCCTGCGGGGGGGCAGGCACGATACGCAGTATTTT.

This chain connects TRBV5-6 to TRBJ2-3, with D uncertain. Germline lookup yields CDR1 SGHDT and CDR2 YYEEEE. V was pared by 2 bases and J by 5 bases, with 12 bases between. This CDR3 is 14 amino acids long. The CDR3 DNA is TGTGCCAGCAGCTTACGACGAGCGTTAGATACGCAGTATTTT. It encodes CASSLRRALDTQYF.

This rearrangement joins TRBV4-3 to TRBJ2-3, with D possibly matching TRBD2 (6 bases). The CDR3 totals 13 residues. Germline-derived CDR1 and CDR2 are LGHNA and YSLEER. The V end was cut by 1 base, the J end by 9 bases, with 11 bases between. CDR3 amino acids: CASSQVEGRTQYF. CDR3 bases: TGCGCCAGCAGCCAAGTGGAGGGGCGGACGCAGTATTTT.

This sequence joins TRBV24-1 and TRBJ2-1; 7 bases are a match to TRBD1. The CDR3 runs 15 residues. CDR1 is KGHDR, CDR2 SFDVKD, per germline. V gave up 3 bases and J gave up 5 bases; unmatched junction bases: 6. DNA for the CDR3: TGTGCCACCAGTGATGCCCGGGACAGAAACAATGAGCAGTTCTTC. Its protein product is CATSDARDRNNEQFF.

J is TRBJ2-7 and V is TRBV5-6; 9 bases fit TRBD1. V shed 2 bases, J shed 3 bases, and the junction held 12 bases outside the gene matches. Germline CDR1 is SGHDT and CDR2 is YYEEEE. This CDR3 is built from 17 residues. The CDR3 nucleotides read TGTGCCAGCAGCTTAGGTTCCCCCGGGACAGGGTTCTACGAGCAGTACGTC. Translated: CASSLGSPGTGFYEQYV.

About this clone itself: The same CDR3 can be traced to other DNA sequences in this sample. DNA of the CDR3: TGTGCCAGCTCCCCCGGGACAGGGGCCTACGAGCAGTACGTC. This encodes CASSPGTGAYEQYV. The V and J genes are TRBV19 and TRBJ2-7; TRBD1 matches 10 bases. CDR3 size: 14 residues. V trimming: 9 bases; J trimming: 2 bases; junction bases outside the gene matches: 7. Per germline, CDR1 LNHDA and CDR2 SQIVND (reference sequence).

In regard to this clone: An end of the junction differs from the germline gene, which may be a read error. The chain is built from TRBV6-6 and TRBJ1-2; D call uncertain. The CDR3 runs to 12 residues. Germline V CDR1 and CDR2: MNHNY, SVGAGI (reference sequence). The CDR3 reads CASSQGLQFLKF. The CDR3, as DNA: TGTGCCAGCAGCCAAGGACTGCAATTCCTTAAATTT.

V and J are TRBV5-6 and TRBJ2-2, with D possibly TRBD2 on 5 matching bases. CDR1 and CDR2 from the germline V gene are SGHDT and YYEEEE. The CDR3 is 14 residues long. Trimming took 4 bases from V and 4 from J, leaving 11 bases between them. The CDR3 bases are TGTGCCAGCAGCCCAACTACTAGCACCGGGGAGCTGTTTTTT. Its translation: CASSPTTSTGELFF.

This clone was recorded many times. The rearrangement joins TRBV6-5 to TRBJ1-1; D unclear. The CDR3 has 12 amino acids. Germline V gene data show CDR1 as MNHEY and CDR2 as SVGAGI. V lost 6 bases and J lost 6, with 11 bases in between. CDR3 amino acids: CASSLGGSEAFF. The CDR3 DNA sequence: TGTGCCAGCAGCCTAGGAGGATCTGAAGCTTTCTTT.

The chain employs TRBV6-5 and TRBJ1-1, with 7 bases aligning to TRBD1. This CDR3 has 13 residues. J was trimmed by 4 bases and V by 4 bases; bases with no gene match: 3. The germline gives CDR1 MNHEY, CDR2 SVGAGI. The CDR3 is CASSSDRATEAFF. DNA for the CDR3: TGTGCCAGCAGTTCTGACAGGGCCACTGAAGCTTTCTTT.

This clone was counted a single time. The chain joins TRBV27 to TRBJ2-1, with 9 nucleotides matching TRBD2. This CDR3 comprises 16 residues. CDR1 is MNHEY and CDR2 is SMNVEV in the germline V gene (reference sequence). The trim removed 4 bases at V and 7 bases at J, leaving 11 bases unmatched. CDR3 nucleotide sequence: TGTGCCAGCAGTTGGGTAGCGGGGGCGTGGGAGAATGAGCAGTTCTTC. Amino acid sequence: CASSWVAGAWENEQFF.

This sequence joins TRBV6-5 and TRBJ1-2; no reliable D call. V was trimmed by 4 bases and J by 3 bases, leaving 12 bases between them. The germline V gene encodes CDR1 MNHEY and CDR2 SVGAGI. The CDR3 has 14 amino acids. CDR3 amino acids: CASSFRGNYYGYTF. The CDR3, as DNA: TGTGCCAGCAGTTTTAGAGGGAACTACTATGGCTACACCTTC.

The chain has TRBV29-1 and TRBJ1-1; D possibly corresponds to TRBD1 (5 bases). Trimming removed 2 bases from V and 5 bases from J, with 12 bases in between. The germline V gene encodes CDR1 SQVTM and CDR2 ANQGSEA. The CDR3 loop spans 13 amino acids. The CDR3 DNA sequence: TGCAGCGTTGAAAACACAGGTAGGACTGAAGCTTTCTTT. Protein sequence: CSVENTGRTEAFF.

J is TRBJ1-1 and V is TRBV29-1; 9 positions agree with TRBD1. The trim removed 6 bases at V and 4 bases at J, leaving 6 bases unmatched. Per germline, CDR1 SQVTM and CDR2 ANQGSEA. The CDR3 has 13 residues. CDR3 nucleotides: TGCAGCGTGGCATCGACAGGGGGCACTGAAGCTTTCTTT. Translation gives CSVASTGGTEAFF.

The CDR3: CASSLDPAGGFEQYF. CDR3 nucleotide sequence: TGTGCCAGCAGCTTAGATCCGGCAGGGGGCTTCGAGCAGTACTTC. The chain is built from TRBV11-2 and TRBJ2-7; 8 bases match TRBD1. The germline gives CDR1 SGHAT, CDR2 FQNNGV. The CDR3 runs to 15 residues. The V and J ends lost 0 bases and 6 bases, in that order; junction bases with no gene match: 7.

V is TRBV7-9 and J is TRBJ1-5; unclear D gene. There are 12 residues in the CDR3. The V end lost 3 bases, the J end lost 6 bases, and 6 bases lay between the germline ends. Germline V gene sequence: CDR1 SEHNR, CDR2 FQNEAQ (reference sequence). The CDR3 DNA reads as TGTGCCAGCAGCTTCGAGGGTCAGCCCCAGCATTTT. Protein sequence: CASSFEGQPQHF.

There are a few counts of this clone. This chain joins TRBV2 and TRBJ2-3; 8 bases agree with TRBD2. This CDR3 spans 15 amino acids. Germline V lookup: CDR1 SNHLY, CDR2 FYNNEI. The CDR3 bases are TGTGCTACTGGGACCGGGACTAGGAGCACAGATACGCAGTATTTT. Encoded protein: CATGTGTRSTDTQYF.

The chain couples TRBV11-3 to TRBJ2-5; 7 bases align to TRBD2. This CDR3 has 15 residues. J lost 4 bases, V lost 7 bases, and 12 bases had no gene match. CDR1 SGHNT and CDR2 YENEEA come from the germline V gene. DNA for the CDR3: TGTGCCAGCACACTATTGGCGGGAGATGGAGAGACCCAGTACTTC. Translation: CASTLLAGDGETQYF.